The rows below give T cell receptor beta chains drawn from one sample of a study of control samples from healthy donors and cancer patients. Assay used: immunoSEQ multiplex PCR; TCRdb lists only in-frame clones, some missing. The sample includes some 150,000 clones, about 90% of them seen just once. Sequencing was done on a sample of blood. Source of these receptors: a man younger than 35 in good health. The CDR3 runs from the conserved cysteine through the conserved F or W. A D gene is named only where the DNA matches it firmly. Expanded clones are given a class, and other clones once, few, many or no size at all.

D gene	J gene	V gene	clone size	CDR3 DNA	CDR3 protein
NA	TRBJ1-3	TRBV7-6	NA	TGTGCCAGCAGCCCCAGCGACACATCTGGAAACACCATATATTTT	CASSPSDTSGNTIYF
NA	TRBJ1-1	TRBV12-3/TRBV12-4	NA	TGTGCCAGCAGTTTGGGGGAGGTCACTGAAGCTTTCTTT	CASSLGEVTEAFF
NA	TRBJ1-3	TRBV19	NA	TGTGCCAGTACCCGCCAAAGCTCTGGAAACACCATATATTTT	CASTRQSSGNTIYF
TRBD1	TRBJ2-1	TRBV5-1	NA	TGCGCCAGCAGCTTGGCCGGACAGGGCTCTCATGAGCAGTTCTTC	CASSLAGQGSHEQFF
NA	TRBJ1-1	TRBV20-1	NA	TGCAGTGCTACCCAGGGAGGGTTAGCTTTCTTT	CSATQGGLAFF
TRBD2	TRBJ2-3	TRBV7-8	once	TGTGCCAGCAGCTTAGCGGGGGGGAGCACAGATACGCAGTATTTT	CASSLAGGSTDTQYF
NA	TRBJ1-1	TRBV28	NA	TGTGCCAGCAGTTGGGGTGAAGGGGGTTCGGAAGCTTTCTTT	CASSWGEGGSEAFF
NA	TRBJ2-1	TRBV11-2	NA	TGTGCCAGCAGCTTAGATCTAGGGGCAGGCAATGAGCAGTTCTTC	CASSLDLGAGNEQFF
NA	TRBJ2-2	TRBV2	NA	TGTGCCAGCACCGTCGGACTGCAGACCGGGGAGCTGTTTTTT	CASTVGLQTGELFF
NA	TRBJ2-4	TRBV5-4	NA	TGTGCCAGCAGCTTGGACGACATTCAGTACTTC	CASSLDDIQYF
TRBD2	TRBJ2-3	TRBV4-2	NA	TGTGCCAGCAGCCAAGATCCCAGCGGGGGGGTGAGTACGCAGTATTTT	CASSQDPSGGVSTQYF
NA	TRBJ1-4	TRBV2	NA	TGTGCCAGCAGTGAGGCGGGGGAAAAACTGTTTTTT	CASSEAGEKLFF
NA	TRBJ1-4	TRBV5-1	NA	TGCGCCAGCAGCCCCTCATCAGGGATGGAAAAACTGTTTTTT	CASSPSSGMEKLFF
TRBD1	TRBJ1-2	TRBV5-6	NA	TGTGCCAGCAGCTTGGGACAGGGGGTCTATGGCTACACCTTC	CASSLGQGVYGYTF
NA	TRBJ2-1	TRBV15	NA	TGTGCCACCAGCAGAGATTTTGCCTGGATCACTGAGCAGTTCTTC	CATSRDFAWITEQFF
NA	TRBJ2-7	TRBV5-1	NA	TGCGCCAGCAGCCGGGACCCCCAGACCTACGAGCAGTACTTC	CASSRDPQTYEQYF
TRBD1	TRBJ1-5	TRBV10-3	NA	TGTGCCATCAGTGACGGGACAGGCGATTATAGCAATCAGCCCCAGCATTTT	CAISDGTGDYSNQPQHF
TRBD2	TRBJ2-7	TRBV6-2/TRBV6-3	once	TGTGCCAGCAGTTACGGACTAGCGGTGACCTACGAGCAGTACTTC	CASSYGLAVTYEQYF
NA	TRBJ2-7	TRBV5-1	NA	TGCGCCAGCAGCGGGACAAGGGCCTACGAGCAGTACTTC	CASSGTRAYEQYF
NA	TRBJ1-6	TRBV9	NA	TGTGCCAGCAGCGTAGGTGGGGACCTTTATTCACCCCTCCACTTT	CASSVGGDLYSPLHF
TRBD2	TRBJ2-2	TRBV5-1	NA	TGCGCCAGCAGCTTAATGACTAGCGGAGCGAACACCGGGGAGCTGTTTTTT	CASSLMTSGANTGELFF
TRBD1	TRBJ1-5	TRBV19	NA	TGTGCCACCAGGGGGGGCGCAGGCAATCAGCCCCAGCATTTT	CATRGGAGNQPQHF
TRBD1	TRBJ1-6	TRBV13	NA	TGTGCCAGCAGCCTGGGACAGGTTAGAACACCCCTCCACTTT	CASSLGQVRTPLHF
NA	TRBJ2-1	TRBV4-3	NA	TGCGCCAGCAGCCAAGAGTGGGGTGAGCAGTTCTTC	CASSQEWGEQFF
NA	TRBJ1-1	TRBV28	NA	TGTGCCAGCAGTACCGGGACTCTTGGTGGGGAAGCTTTCTTT	CASSTGTLGGEAFF
NA	TRBJ2-1	TRBV19	few	TGTGCCAGTAGTACCGGACAGAGTTCCTACAATGAGCAGTTCTTC	CASSTGQSSYNEQFF
NA	TRBJ1-2	TRBV28	once	TGTGCCAGCAGTCCCTCCGGGGGCTATGGCTACACCTTC	CASSPSGGYGYTF